This entry describes one TCR beta chain. This sample is drawn from a study of blood T cell repertoires in COVID-19. On the study more broadly: The samples span acute and convalescent COVID-19 from the United States, Italy and Spain.

Original data processing: How many nucleated cells were present was estimated from reference gene primer amplification. The table came from immunoSEQ multiplex PCR; TCRdb's copy has only in-frame clones and leaves some out. V, J and clone size derive from that table, while D and trimming were established from the DNA sequence. The profile shows 140,000 or so clones, around 80% of them singletons. CDR1 is SQVTM and CDR2 is ANQGSEA in the germline V gene. There are 13 residues in the CDR3. After removal of 7 bases from V and 4 bases from J, the junction contained 7 bases not matched to a gene. This receptor was obtained from a man over 45 with acute or convalescent COVID-19. Sequencing used peripheral blood. This chain joins TRBV29-1 and TRBJ2-1; 7 bases align to TRBD2. CDR3 sequence reads: CSATLGGYNEQFF. CDR3 DNA: TGCAGCGCGACTCTCGGGGGGTACAATGAGCAGTTCTTC.